This TCR beta chain came from a study of PD-1 blockade in classical Hodgkin lymphoma (dated by TCRdb to 2020 to 2022). Context from the whole study: Nivolumab dosing was 3 mg/kg intravenously every 2 weeks, continuing until either disease progression or unacceptable toxicity. A peripheral blood immune signature of response to PD-1 blockade in classical Hodgkin lymphoma was defined using TCR beta sequencing and CyTOF. Findings and caveats that apply to the study as a whole: Baseline TCR diversity was reported as lower in newly diagnosed patients than in healthy donors, and lower still in relapsed/refractory patients. The study covered only a single clinical trial cohort, and the causes of the repertoire differences, possibly disease activity or prior therapy, were still not defined. Trial patients with a complete response had baseline diversity similar to that of newly diagnosed patients, while partial responders and progressors had significantly lower diversity. By C4D1, a significant rise was seen in CD4+ TCR diversity but not in CD8+ TCR diversity (p=0.0027 vs p=0.16), and the rise was most apparent among complete responders (p=0.02). Lower diversity was seen in patients whose nivolumab began less than 1 year after ASCT, and these patients were left out of later analyses so that immune reconstitution would not confound the results.

Taken from the germline V gene, the CDR1 and CDR2 loops are MDHEN and SYDVKM. V is pared back by 2 bases and J by 0 bases, with 5 bases lying between the germline termini. From the cysteine through the phenylalanine, the CDR3 covers 14 amino acids. The DNA shown is the 42-base CDR3, in frame from base 1. The Qiagen DNeasy kit was used to extract genomic DNA from unsorted PBMCs and from the negatively selected CD4+ and CD8+ fractions. TCR beta CDR3 regions were subjected to amplification by immunoSEQ multiplex PCR with primers that anneal to V and J segments. A synthetic immune receptor repertoire was used to minimize amplification bias, and any residual bias was removed computationally once sequencing was done. As for how the authors treated the data: Custom Python scripts were used to quantify repertoire diversity as the Shannon entropy index. Unsorted, CD4+ and CD8+ repertoires were examined separately, except in combined analyses, for which CD4+ and CD8+ sequences were merged in silico. Clonal expansion was defined as at least a 2-fold frequency increase after treatment relative to C1D1, with a pseudocount of 0.5 for undetected baseline clones. Singleton clones were defined as clones with 0 or 1 copy at C1D1, and non-singleton clones were defined as clones with 2 or more copies. Clones expanded in unsorted samples were assigned a CD4+, CD8+ or unknown annotation through matching of protein sequences in sorted samples from the same patient. Wilcoxon tests were applied to paired samples to test diversity changes from C1D1 to C4D1. This immuneACCESS table, as held by TCRdb, lists in-frame sequences with V and J called but not all clones. Of the missing ones, under half trace to an unresolved V gene in checked studies; the others have no known cause. D and trimming come from the DNA, and the V and J calls and clone size come from that table. The sample table holds roughly 3,900 clones, of which around 79% were seen once. The top ten hold 4.5% to 6% of the sample.

On this clone: Which antigen it targets is not known. The input lacks base qualities; no much larger clone sits a single base away.

The sample's time point label, decoded: cycle 1 day 1 (C1D1), immediately before nivolumab initiation. Every trial patient had relapsed after autologous stem cell transplantation, and cohorts A, B and C differed in prior brentuximab vedotin exposure. Using a Miltenyi CD4+ T cell isolation kit, CD4+ T cells were purified from thawed PBMCs through magnetic negative selection. A total of over 55 patients with relapsed/refractory classical Hodgkin lymphoma made up the trial cohort, and each patient's best overall response was complete response, partial response or progressive disease. Single-agent nivolumab was administered to trial patients in the multi-cohort phase II CheckMate 205 trial. An independent review committee assessed best overall response by applying the 2007 International Working Group response criteria. Trial PBMCs were collected just before the start of nivolumab (C1D1) and during therapy at cycle 2 day 1 and cycle 4 day 1. After peripheral blood was drawn into 8 mL Vacutainer Cell Preparation Tubes, PBMCs were isolated by centrifugation and then cryopreserved. Purified CD4+ and CD8+ fractions were generated only in cases for which an additional PBMC sample was available. Magnetically labelled cells were removed on LS columns in a quadroMACS separator, and the flow-through was collected as the purified fraction.

The sequence came from a human donor with classical Hodgkin lymphoma. The starting material was CD4+ T cells from blood, obtained at baseline. The rearrangement combines TRBV28 with TRBJ1-3; no D gene is confidently identified. The DNA sequence follows: TGTGCCAGCAGTTTACAGCCCTCTGGAAACACCATATATTTT. Translated, this is CASSLQPSGNTIYF.